One sample yielded the 8 T cell receptor beta chains listed below, sequenced in a study of OX40 agonist ivuxolimab in advanced cancers. The method behind the library was the immunoSEQ multiplex PCR assay. In its TCRdb copy, this immuneACCESS table keeps in-frame sequences only and misses some clones. Where compared with another copy, unresolved V genes explain less than half of these, and the others have no known cause. Counted in this sample were 60,000 to 75,000 clones; roughly 83% of them appeared once. The ten largest clones represent approximately 8% of the sample. Sequencing used CD4+ or CD8+ T cells sorted from blood, obtained in a trial of the OX40 agonist ivuxolimab. The receptor source for this set is an adult with an advanced solid tumor such as melanoma, head and neck, liver or kidney cancer.

The chain employs TRBV6-5 and TRBJ1-2, with 12 bases identical to TRBD1. Germline V lookup: CDR1 MNHEY, CDR2 SVGAGI. CDR3 length: 15 residues. J lost 6 bases, V lost 6 bases, and 8 bases had no gene match. The CDR3 loop is CASSRGTGGPDGYTF. CDR3 bases: TGTGCCAGCAGCCGCGGGACAGGGGGCCCTGATGGCTACACCTTC.

The gene calls are TRBV7-2 and TRBJ2-1; D not resolved. Between the trimmed V and J ends, which lost 1 base and 2 bases, there was a span of 9 bases. This CDR3 comprises 15 residues. Germline CDR1 reads SGHTA; CDR2 reads FQGNSA. The CDR3 loop reads CASSLGGSTYNEQFF. The CDR3 bases are TGTGCCAGCAGCTTAGGAGGTTCTACCTACAATGAGCAGTTCTTC.

The chain links TRBV5-8 to TRBJ2-7; a possible D gene is TRBD1 (5 bases). The germline V gene has CDR1 SGHTS and CDR2 YDEGEE. The CDR3 runs to 14 residues. The germline V and J ends were trimmed by 1 base and 5 bases, with 13 bases remaining between them. CDR3 sequence (DNA): TGTGCCAGCAGCTTGTTCCCAGGGATGAACGAGCAGTACTTC. It translates to CASSLFPGMNEQYF.

This chain uses TRBV5-1 with TRBJ2-7; D tentatively reads TRBD1 or TRBD2 (5 bases each). This CDR3 is 13 amino acids long. The germline V gene encodes CDR1 SGHRS and CDR2 YFSETQ. With 4 bases removed from V and 2 bases from J, the gap between germline ends came to 10 bases. CDR3 residues: CASSREGPYEQYF. The CDR3 nucleotides read TGCGCCAGCAGCAGAGAGGGACCCTACGAGCAGTACTTC.

The rearrangement joins TRBV7-2 to TRBJ1-1; possibly TRBD1 for D (5 bases). The CDR3 covers 14 residues. In germline, CDR1 is SGHTA, CDR2 FQGNSA. Trimming removed 2 bases from V and 3 bases from J, with 10 bases in between. The CDR3 here is CASSLMGRDTEAFF. The CDR3 coding sequence is TGTGCCAGCAGCTTAATGGGACGGGACACTGAAGCTTTCTTT.

The chain has TRBV15 and TRBJ2-1; tentatively, D is TRBD2 (6 bases). Germline CDR1 reads LNHNV; CDR2 reads YYDKDF (reference sequence). The CDR3 extends over 17 amino acids. V was pared by 5 bases and J by 7 bases, with 24 bases between. This CDR3 is CATSRLPGLLRGNEQFF. CDR3 in DNA: TGTGCCACCAGCCGACTCCCGGGACTCCTGAGGGGTAATGAGCAGTTCTTC.

This rearrangement joins TRBV13 to TRBJ1-1; D call uncertain. The CDR3 is 16 amino acids. The germline V gene encodes CDR1 PRHDT and CDR2 FYEKMQ (reference sequence). The ends were cut back, 5 bases at V and 4 bases at J, with 20 bases in the middle. This CDR3 reads CASSPWAGDLGTEAFF. DNA for the CDR3: TGTGCCAGCAGCCCCTGGGCCGGGGATTTAGGCACTGAAGCTTTCTTT.

The chain combines TRBV19 with TRBJ2-7; D not resolved. Germline V gives CDR1 LNHDA, CDR2 SQIVND (reference sequence). Trimming cost V 5 bases and J 1 base, with 12 bases left between them. This CDR3 spans 14 amino acids. The CDR3 loop reads CASSDPRASYEQYF. In nucleotides, the CDR3 is TGTGCCAGTAGTGATCCCCGGGCTTCCTACGAGCAGTACTTC.